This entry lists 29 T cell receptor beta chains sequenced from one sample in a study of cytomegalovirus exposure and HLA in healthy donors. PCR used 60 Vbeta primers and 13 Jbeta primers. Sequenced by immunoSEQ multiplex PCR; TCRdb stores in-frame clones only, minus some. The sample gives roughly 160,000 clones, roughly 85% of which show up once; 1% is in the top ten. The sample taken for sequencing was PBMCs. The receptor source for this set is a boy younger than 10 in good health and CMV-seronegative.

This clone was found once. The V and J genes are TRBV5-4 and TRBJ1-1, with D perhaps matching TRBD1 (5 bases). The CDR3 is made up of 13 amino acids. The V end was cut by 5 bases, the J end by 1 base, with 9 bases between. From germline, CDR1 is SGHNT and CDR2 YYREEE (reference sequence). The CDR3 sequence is CASRFGGNTEAFF. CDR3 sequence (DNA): TGTGCCAGCAGGTTCGGGGGGAACACTGAAGCTTTCTTT.

CDR3 sequence reads: CASSPMGQGDTEAFF. The CDR3 DNA reads TGCGCCAGCAGCCCAATGGGACAGGGGGACACTGAAGCTTTCTTT. This rearrangement joins TRBV5-1 to TRBJ1-1; the match to TRBD1 covers 11 bases. The ends lost 4 bases at V and 3 bases at J; junction bases unmatched: 5. This CDR3 contains 15 residues. The germline V gene has CDR1 SGHRS and CDR2 YFSETQ.

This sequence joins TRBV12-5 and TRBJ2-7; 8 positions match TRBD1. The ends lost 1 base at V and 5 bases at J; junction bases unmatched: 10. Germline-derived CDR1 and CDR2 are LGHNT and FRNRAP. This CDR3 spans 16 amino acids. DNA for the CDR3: TGTGCTAGTGGTTTGGGGCCCACAGGGGGTCGGGACGAGCAGTACGTC. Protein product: CASGLGPTGGRDEQYV.

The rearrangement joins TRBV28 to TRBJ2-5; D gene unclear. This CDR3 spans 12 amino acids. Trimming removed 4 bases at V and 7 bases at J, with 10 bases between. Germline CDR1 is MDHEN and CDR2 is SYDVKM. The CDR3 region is CASSSTERTQYF. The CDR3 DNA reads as TGTGCCAGCAGTTCCACTGAAAGGACCCAGTACTTC. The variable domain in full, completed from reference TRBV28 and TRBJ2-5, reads DVKVTQSSRYLVKRTGEKVFLECVQDMDHENMFWYRQDPGLGLRLIYFSYDVKMKEKGDIPEGYSVSREKKERFSLILESASTNQTSMYLCASSSTERTQYFGPGTRLLVL.

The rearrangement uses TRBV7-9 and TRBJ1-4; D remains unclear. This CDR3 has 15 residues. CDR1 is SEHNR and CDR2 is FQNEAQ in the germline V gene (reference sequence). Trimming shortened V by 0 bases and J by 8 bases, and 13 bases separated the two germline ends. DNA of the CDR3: TGTGCCAGCAGCTTAGCTTCAGAGGGTTGGGAAAAACTGTTTTTT. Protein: CASSLASEGWEKLFF.

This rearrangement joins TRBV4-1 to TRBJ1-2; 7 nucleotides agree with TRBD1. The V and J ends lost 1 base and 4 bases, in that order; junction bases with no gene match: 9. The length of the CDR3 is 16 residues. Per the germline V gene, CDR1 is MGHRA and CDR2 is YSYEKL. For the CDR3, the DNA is TGCGCCAGCAGCCAAGCGAACAGGGGAATTTTCTATGGCTACACCTTC. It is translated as CASSQANRGIFYGYTF.

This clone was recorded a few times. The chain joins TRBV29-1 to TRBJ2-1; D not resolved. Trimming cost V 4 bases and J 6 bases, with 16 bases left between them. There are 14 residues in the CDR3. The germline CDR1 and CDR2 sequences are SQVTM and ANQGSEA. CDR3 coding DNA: TGCAGCGTTGCCCCTAGACTTGCTACCAATGAGCAGTTCTTC. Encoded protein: CSVAPRLATNEQFF.

The CDR3 DNA sequence: TGTGCCAGCAGCCACGACAGGATATATGGCTACACCTTC. This sequence encodes CASSHDRIYGYTF. This chain joins TRBV6-4 and TRBJ1-2, with D perhaps TRBD1 (6 bases). Trimming cost V 6 bases and J 5 bases, with 13 bases left between them. This CDR3 spans 13 amino acids. CDR1 and CDR2 from the germline V gene are MRHNA and SNTAGT.

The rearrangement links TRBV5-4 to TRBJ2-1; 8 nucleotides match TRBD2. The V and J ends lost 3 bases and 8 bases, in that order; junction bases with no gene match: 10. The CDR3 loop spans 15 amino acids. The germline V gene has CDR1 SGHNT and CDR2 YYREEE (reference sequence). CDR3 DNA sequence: TGTGCCAGCAGCTCTGCGGGGACTAGGGCCTATGAGCAGTTCTTC. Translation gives CASSSAGTRAYEQFF.

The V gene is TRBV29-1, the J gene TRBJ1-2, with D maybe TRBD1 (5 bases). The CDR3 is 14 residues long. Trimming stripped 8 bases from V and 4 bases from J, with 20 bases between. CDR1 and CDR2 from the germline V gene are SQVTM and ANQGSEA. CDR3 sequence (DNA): TGCAGCACCCTCGGGGGGGAAGAAAGCTATGGCTACACCTTC. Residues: CSTLGGEESYGYTF.

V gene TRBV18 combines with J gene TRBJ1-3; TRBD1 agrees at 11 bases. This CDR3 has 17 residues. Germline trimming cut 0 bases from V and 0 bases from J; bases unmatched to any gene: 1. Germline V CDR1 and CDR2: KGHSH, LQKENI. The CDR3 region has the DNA TGTGCCAGCTCACCACCCGGGACAGGGGGCTCTGGAAACACCATATATTTT. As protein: CASSPPGTGGSGNTIYF.

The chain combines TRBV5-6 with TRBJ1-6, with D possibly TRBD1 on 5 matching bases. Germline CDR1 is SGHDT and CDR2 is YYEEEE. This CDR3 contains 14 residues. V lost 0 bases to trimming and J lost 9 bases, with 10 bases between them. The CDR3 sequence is CASSLGQGSSPLHF. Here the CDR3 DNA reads TGTGCCAGCAGCTTGGGTCAGGGAAGTTCACCCCTCCACTTT.

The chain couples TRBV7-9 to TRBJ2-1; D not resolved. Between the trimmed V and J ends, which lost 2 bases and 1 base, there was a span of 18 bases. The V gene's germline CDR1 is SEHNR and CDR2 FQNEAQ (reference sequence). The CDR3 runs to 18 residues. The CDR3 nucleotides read TGTGCCAGCAGCTTAAGACCGGCAGGAACACGATCCTACAATGAGCAGTTCTTC. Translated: CASSLRPAGTRSYNEQFF. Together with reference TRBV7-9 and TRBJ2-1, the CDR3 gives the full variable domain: DTGVSQNPRHKITKRGQNVTFRCDPISEHNRLYWYRQTLGQGPEFLTYFQNEAQLEKSRLLSDRFSAERPKGSFSTLEIQRTEQGDSAMYLCASSLRPAGTRSYNEQFFGPGTRLTVL.

CDR3 protein: CASSLLGGGPYNEQFF. DNA of the CDR3: TGTGCCAGCAGCTTACTAGGCGGGGGCCCCTACAATGAGCAGTTCTTC. The V call is TRBV7-6, the J call TRBJ2-1; perhaps TRBD2 as D (7 bases). The CDR3 extends over 16 amino acids. Between the trimmed V and J ends, which lost 2 bases and 2 bases, there was a span of 13 bases. In germline, CDR1 is SGHVS, CDR2 FNYEAQ.

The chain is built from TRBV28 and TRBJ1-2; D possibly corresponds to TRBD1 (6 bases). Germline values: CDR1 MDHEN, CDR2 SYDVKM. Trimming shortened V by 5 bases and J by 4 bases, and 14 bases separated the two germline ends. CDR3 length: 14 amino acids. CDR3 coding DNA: TGTGCCAGCAGTCCTCCGGACAGATCCTATGGCTACACCTTC. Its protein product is CASSPPDRSYGYTF.

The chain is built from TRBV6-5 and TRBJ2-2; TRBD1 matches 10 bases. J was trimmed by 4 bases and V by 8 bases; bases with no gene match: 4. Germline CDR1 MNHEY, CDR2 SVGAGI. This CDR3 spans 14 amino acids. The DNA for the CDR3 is TGTGCCAGCGGGACAGGGGAGCCCACCGGGGAGCTGTTTTTT. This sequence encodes CASGTGEPTGELFF.

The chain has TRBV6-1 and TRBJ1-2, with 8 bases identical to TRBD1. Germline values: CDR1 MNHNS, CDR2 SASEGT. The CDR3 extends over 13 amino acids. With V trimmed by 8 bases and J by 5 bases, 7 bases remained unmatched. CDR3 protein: CASRGQGSYGYTF. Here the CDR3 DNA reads TGTGCCAGCCGTGGACAGGGATCTTATGGCTACACCTTC.

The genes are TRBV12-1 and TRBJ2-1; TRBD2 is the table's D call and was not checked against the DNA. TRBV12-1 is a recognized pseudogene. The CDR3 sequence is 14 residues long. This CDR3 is CASSSPSGDYEQFF. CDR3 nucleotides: TGTGCCAGCAGCTCCCCTAGCGGGGACTATGAGCAGTTCTTC.

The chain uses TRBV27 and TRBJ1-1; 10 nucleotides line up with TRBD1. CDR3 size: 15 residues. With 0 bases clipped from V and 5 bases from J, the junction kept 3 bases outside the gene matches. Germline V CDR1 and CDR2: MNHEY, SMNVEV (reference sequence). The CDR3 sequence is CASSLSRTGGTEAFF. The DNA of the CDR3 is TGTGCCAGCAGTTTATCACGGACAGGGGGTACTGAAGCTTTCTTT.

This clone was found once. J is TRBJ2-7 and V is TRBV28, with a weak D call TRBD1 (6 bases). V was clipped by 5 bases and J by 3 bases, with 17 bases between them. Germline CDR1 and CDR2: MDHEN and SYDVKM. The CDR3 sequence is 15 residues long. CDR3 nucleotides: TGTGCCAGCAGTACCTGGACAGCGACGGACTACGAGCAGTACTTC. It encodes CASSTWTATDYEQYF.

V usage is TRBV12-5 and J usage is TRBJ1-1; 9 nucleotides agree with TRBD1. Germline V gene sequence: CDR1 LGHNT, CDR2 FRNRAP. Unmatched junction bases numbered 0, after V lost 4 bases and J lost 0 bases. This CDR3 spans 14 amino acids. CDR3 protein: CASGWTGVNTEAFF. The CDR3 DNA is TGTGCTAGTGGTTGGACAGGGGTGAACACTGAAGCTTTCTTT.

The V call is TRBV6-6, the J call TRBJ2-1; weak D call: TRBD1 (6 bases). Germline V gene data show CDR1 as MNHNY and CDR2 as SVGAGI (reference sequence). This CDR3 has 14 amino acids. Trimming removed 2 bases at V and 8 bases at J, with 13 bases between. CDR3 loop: CASSYVQGWDEQFF. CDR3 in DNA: TGTGCCAGCAGTTACGTCCAGGGGTGGGATGAGCAGTTCTTC.

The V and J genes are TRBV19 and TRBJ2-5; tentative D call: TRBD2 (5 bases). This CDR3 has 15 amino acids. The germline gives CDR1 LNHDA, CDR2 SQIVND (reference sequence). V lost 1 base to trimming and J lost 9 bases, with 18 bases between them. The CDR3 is CASSIGSDGKGAQYF. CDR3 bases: TGTGCCAGTAGTATAGGATCGGACGGGAAAGGAGCCCAGTACTTC. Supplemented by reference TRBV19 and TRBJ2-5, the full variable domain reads DGGITQSPKYLFRKEGQNVTLSCEQNLNHDAMYWYRQDPGQGLRLIYYSQIVNDFQKGDIAEGYSVSREKKESFPLTVTSAQKNPTAFYLCASSIGSDGKGAQYFGPGTRLLVL.

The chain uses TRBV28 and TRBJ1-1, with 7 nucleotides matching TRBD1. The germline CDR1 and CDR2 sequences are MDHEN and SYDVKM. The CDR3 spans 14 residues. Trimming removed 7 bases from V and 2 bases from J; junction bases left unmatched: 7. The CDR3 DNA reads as TGTGCCAGCACCTCGGGACAGTCAAACACTGAAGCTTTCTTT. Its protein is CASTSGQSNTEAFF.

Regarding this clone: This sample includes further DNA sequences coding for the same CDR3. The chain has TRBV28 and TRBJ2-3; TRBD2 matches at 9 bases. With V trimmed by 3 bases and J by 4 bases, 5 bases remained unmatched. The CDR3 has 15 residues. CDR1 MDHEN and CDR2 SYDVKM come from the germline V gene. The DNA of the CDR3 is TGTGCCAGCAGTTTGTTGGCGGGAGGGCCAGATACGCAGTATTTT. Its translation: CASSLLAGGPDTQYF.

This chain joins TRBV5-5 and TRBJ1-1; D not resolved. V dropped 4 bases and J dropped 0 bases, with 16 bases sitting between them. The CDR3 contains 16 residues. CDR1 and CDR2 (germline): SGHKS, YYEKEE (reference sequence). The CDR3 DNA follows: TGTGCCAGCAGCGACGGAAGCCGGGTGGTGAACACTGAAGCTTTCTTT. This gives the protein CASSDGSRVVNTEAFF.

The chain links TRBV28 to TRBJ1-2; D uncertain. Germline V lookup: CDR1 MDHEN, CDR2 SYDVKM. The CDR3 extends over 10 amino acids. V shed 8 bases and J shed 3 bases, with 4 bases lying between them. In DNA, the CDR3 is TGTGCCAGCGGCTACTATGGCTACACCTTC. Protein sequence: CASGYYGYTF.

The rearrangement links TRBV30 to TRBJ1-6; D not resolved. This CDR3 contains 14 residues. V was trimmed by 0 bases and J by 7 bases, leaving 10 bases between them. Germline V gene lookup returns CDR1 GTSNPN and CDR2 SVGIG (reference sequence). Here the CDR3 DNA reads TGTGCCTGGAGTGTATTGTCAGGAAATTCACCCCTCCACTTT. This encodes CAWSVLSGNSPLHF.

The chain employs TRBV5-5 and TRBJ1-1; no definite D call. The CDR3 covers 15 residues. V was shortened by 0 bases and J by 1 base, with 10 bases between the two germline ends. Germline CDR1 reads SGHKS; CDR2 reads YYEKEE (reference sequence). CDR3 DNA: TGTGCCAGCAGCTTGGAAGTGACGGGGAACACTGAAGCTTTCTTT. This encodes CASSLEVTGNTEAFF.